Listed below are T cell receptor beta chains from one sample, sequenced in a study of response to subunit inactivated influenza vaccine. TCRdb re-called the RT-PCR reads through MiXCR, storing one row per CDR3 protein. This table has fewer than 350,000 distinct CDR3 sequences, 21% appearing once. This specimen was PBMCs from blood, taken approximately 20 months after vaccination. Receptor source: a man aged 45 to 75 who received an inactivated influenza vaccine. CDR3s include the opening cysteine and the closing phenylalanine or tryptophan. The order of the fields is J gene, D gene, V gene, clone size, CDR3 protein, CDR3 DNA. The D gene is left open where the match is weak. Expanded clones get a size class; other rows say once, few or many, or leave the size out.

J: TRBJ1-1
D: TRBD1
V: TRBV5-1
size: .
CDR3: CASSLAGTGGRTEAFF
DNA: TGCGCCAGCAGCTTGGCTGGGACAGGGGGTAGAACTGAAGCTTTCTTT

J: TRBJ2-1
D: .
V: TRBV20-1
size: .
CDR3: CSARSPVPEQFF
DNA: TGCAGTGCTAGAAGCCCAGTTCCTGAGCAGTTCTTC

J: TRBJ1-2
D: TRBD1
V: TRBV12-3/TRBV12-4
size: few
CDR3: CASSFLDREGTGGNYGYTF
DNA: TGTGCCAGCAGTTTTTTGGACAGGGAGGGGACGGGAGGAAACTATGGCTACACCTTC

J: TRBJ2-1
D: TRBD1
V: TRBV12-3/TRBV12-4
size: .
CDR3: CASKQGYDEQFF
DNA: TGTGCCAGCAAACAGGGGTATGATGAGCAGTTCTTC

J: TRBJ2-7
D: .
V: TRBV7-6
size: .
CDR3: CASSLSVEGEQYF
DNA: TGTGCCAGCAGCTTAAGTGTTGAGGGCGAGCAGTACTTC

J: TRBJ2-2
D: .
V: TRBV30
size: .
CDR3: CAWSEGMGSAGELFF
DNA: TGTGCCTGGAGCGAGGGGATGGGTAGCGCCGGGGAGCTATTTTTT

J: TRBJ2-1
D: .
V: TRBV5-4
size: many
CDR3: CASSLGASREGQFF
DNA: TGTGCCAGCAGCTTGGGAGCTTCGAGGGAAGGGCAGTTCTTC

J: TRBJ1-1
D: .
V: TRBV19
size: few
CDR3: CASSSGPLRYFEAFF
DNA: TGTGCCAGTAGTTCCGGCCCTCTAAGGTACTTTGAAGCTTTCTTT

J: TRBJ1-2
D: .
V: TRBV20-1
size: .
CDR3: CSASDVFPYGYTF
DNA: TGCAGTGCTAGTGACGTTTTCCCCTATGGCTACACCTTC

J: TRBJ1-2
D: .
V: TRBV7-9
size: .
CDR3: CASSLGGQGGYGYTF
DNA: TGTGCCAGCAGCTTAGGGGGGCAGGGTGGCTATGGCTACACCTTC

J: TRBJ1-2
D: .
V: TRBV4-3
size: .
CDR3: CASSQEGTYGYTF
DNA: TGCGCCAGCAGCCAAGAGGGGACCTATGGCTACACCTTC

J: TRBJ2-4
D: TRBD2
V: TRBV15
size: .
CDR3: CATSRGLGGDIQYF
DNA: TGTGCCACCAGCAGGGGACTAGGCGGTGACATTCAGTACTTC

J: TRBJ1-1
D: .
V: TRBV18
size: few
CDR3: CASSPGVGAENTEAFF
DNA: TGTGCCAGCTCACCGGGGGTAGGAGCGGAGAACACTGAAGCTTTCTTT

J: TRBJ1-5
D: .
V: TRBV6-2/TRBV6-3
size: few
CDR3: CASSYSSRDQPQHF
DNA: TGTGCCAGCAGTTACTCCTCCAGGGATCAGCCCCAGCATTTT

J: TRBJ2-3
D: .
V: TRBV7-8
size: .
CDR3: CASSYRRGPADTQYF
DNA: TGTGCCAGCAGCTATCGGAGGGGCCCGGCAGATACGCAGTATTTT

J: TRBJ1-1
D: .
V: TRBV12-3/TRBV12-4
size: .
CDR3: CASTGAPYTEAFF
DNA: TGTGCCAGCACCGGGGCGCCCTACACTGAAGCTTTCTTT

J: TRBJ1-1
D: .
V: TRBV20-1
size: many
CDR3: CSAKRQMMNTEAFF
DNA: TGCAGTGCTAAGAGACAGATGATGAACACTGAAGCTTTCTTT

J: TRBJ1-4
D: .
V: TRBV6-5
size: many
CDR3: CASSYGPTNEKLFF
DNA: TGTGCCAGCAGTTACGGTCCAACTAATGAAAAACTGTTTTTT

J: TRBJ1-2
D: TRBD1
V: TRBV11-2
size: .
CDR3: CASSPPGTGRIGGYTF
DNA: TGTGCCAGCAGCCCCCCCGGGACAGGTCGTATAGGGGGCTACACCTTC

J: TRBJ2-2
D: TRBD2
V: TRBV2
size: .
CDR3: CASKGTSGDTGELFF
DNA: TGTGCCAGCAAGGGGACTAGCGGAGACACCGGGGAGCTGTTTTTT

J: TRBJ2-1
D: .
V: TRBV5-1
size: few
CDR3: CASSLGRIQRSLYNEQFF
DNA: TGCGCCAGCAGCTTGGGACGAATCCAGCGGAGCCTCTACAATGAGCAGTTCTTC

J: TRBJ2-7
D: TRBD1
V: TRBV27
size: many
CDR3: CASSRQFGTGRTYEQYF
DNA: TGTGCCAGCAGTCGACAGTTCGGGACAGGGCGAACCTACGAGCAGTACTTC

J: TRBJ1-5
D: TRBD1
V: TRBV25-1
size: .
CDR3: CARETGIDNQPQHF
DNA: TGTGCCAGAGAGACAGGGATCGATAATCAGCCCCAGCATTTT

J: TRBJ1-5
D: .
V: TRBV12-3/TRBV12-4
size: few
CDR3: CASRLGTRKPHF
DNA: TGTGCCAGCAGACTCGGGACAAGGAAACCCCATTTT

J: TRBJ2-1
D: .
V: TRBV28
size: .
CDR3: CASSNTMGGDYNEQFF
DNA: TGTGCCAGCAGCAACACGATGGGCGGGGACTACAATGAGCAGTTCTTC

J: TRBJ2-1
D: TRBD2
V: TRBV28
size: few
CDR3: CASSLVSGGYNEQFF
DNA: TGTGCCAGCAGTTTAGTTAGCGGGGGGTACAATGAGCAGTTCTTC

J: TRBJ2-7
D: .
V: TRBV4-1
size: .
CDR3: CASSQRRLGGPAIYEQYF
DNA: TGCGCCAGCAGCCAACGTCGATTGGGAGGCCCCGCCATTTACGAGCAGTACTTC

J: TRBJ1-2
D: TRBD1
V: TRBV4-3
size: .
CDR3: CASSQWTGTSHGYTF
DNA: TGCGCCAGCAGCCAATGGACAGGAACCAGCCATGGCTACACCTTC

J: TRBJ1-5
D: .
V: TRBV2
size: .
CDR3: CASTPGVWSNQPQHF
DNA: TGTGCCAGCACCCCAGGGGTTTGGAGCAATCAGCCCCAGCATTTT

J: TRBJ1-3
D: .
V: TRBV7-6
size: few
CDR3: CASSKGRDSGNTIYF
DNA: TGTGCCAGCAGCAAAGGAAGGGACTCTGGAAACACCATATATTTT

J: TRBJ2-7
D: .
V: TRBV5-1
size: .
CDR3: CASSPSGGESSYEQYF
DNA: TGCGCCAGCAGCCCCTCAGGGGGGGAGAGCTCCTACGAGCAGTACTTC

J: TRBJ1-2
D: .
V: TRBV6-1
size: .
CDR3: CASTEGIGSYGYTF
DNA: TGTGCCAGCACCGAAGGGATAGGGAGCTATGGCTACACCTTC

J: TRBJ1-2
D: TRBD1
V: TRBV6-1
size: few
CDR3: CASRRTGTNYGYTF
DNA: TGTGCCAGCAGAAGGACAGGGACTAACTATGGCTACACCTTC

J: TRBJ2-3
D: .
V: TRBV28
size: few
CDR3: CASSFSPLRRGSTDTQYF
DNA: TGTGCCAGCAGTTTTTCCCCTTTGCGGCGGGGAAGCACAGATACGCAGTATTTT

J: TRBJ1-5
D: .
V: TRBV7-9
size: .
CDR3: CASSLAGGIRNQPQHF
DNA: TGTGCCAGCAGCTTAGCAGGGGGGATTCGCAATCAGCCCCAGCATTTT

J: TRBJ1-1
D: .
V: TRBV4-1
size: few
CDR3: CASSQEEGNTEAFF
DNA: TGCGCCAGCAGCCAAGAAGAAGGGAACACTGAAGCTTTCTTT

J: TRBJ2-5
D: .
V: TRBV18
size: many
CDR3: CASSPYRETQYF
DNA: TGTGCCAGCTCCCCTTACAGGGAGACCCAGTACTTC

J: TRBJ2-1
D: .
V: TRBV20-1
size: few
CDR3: CSARASSYNEQFF
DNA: TGCAGTGCTAGAGCTAGCTCCTACAATGAGCAGTTCTTC

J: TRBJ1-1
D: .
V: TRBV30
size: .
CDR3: CAWRRTGPSNTEAFF
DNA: TGTGCCTGGAGACGAACGGGACCCTCGAACACTGAAGCTTTCTTT

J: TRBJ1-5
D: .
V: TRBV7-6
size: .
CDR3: CASSADIGNQPEHF
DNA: TGTGCCAGCAGCGCGGACATCGGCAATCAGCCCGAGCATTTT

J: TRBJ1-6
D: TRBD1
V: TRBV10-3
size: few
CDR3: CAISQGQGTANSPLHF
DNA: TGTGCCATCAGTCAGGGACAGGGAACAGCAAATTCACCCCTCCACTTT

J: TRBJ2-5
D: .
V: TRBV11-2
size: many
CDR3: CASSLAQETQYF
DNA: TGTGCCAGCAGCTTAGCCCAAGAGACCCAGTACTTC

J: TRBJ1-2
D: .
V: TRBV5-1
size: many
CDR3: CASSAEGQIYGYTF
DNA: TGCGCCAGCAGCGCGGAGGGTCAGATCTATGGCTACACCTTC

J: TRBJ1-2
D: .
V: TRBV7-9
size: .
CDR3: CASSLALAEGGYTF
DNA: TGTGCCAGCAGCTTAGCCCTAGCGGAGGGTGGCTACACCTTC

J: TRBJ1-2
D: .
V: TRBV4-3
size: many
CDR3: CASSQDLRVQGGYTF
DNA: TGCGCCAGCAGCCAAGATTTAAGGGTGCAGGGTGGCTACACCTTC

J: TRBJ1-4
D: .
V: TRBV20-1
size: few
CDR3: CSARATGRRSEKLFF
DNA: TGCAGTGCTAGAGCTACCGGGAGACGGTCTGAAAAACTGTTTTTT

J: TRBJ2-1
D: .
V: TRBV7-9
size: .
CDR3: CASSLTPGEQFF
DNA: TGTGCCAGCAGCTTAACCCCGGGAGAGCAGTTCTTC

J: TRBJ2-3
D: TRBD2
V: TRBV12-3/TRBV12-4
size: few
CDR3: CASSGGLAGEYTDTQYF
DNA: TGTGCCAGCAGTGGTGGACTAGCGGGGGAGTACACAGATACGCAGTATTTT

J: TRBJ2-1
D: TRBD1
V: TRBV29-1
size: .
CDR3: CSVEWDSLFYNEQFF
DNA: TGCAGCGTTGAATGGGACAGCCTATTCTACAATGAGCAGTTCTTC

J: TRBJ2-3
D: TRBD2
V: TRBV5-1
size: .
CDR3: CASSPLAGASTNTQYF
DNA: TGCGCCAGCAGCCCGTTAGCGGGAGCTTCCACGAATACGCAGTATTTT

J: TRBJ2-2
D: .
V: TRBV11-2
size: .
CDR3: CAITRAGELFF
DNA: TGTGCCATAACTCGGGCTGGGGAGCTGTTTTTT